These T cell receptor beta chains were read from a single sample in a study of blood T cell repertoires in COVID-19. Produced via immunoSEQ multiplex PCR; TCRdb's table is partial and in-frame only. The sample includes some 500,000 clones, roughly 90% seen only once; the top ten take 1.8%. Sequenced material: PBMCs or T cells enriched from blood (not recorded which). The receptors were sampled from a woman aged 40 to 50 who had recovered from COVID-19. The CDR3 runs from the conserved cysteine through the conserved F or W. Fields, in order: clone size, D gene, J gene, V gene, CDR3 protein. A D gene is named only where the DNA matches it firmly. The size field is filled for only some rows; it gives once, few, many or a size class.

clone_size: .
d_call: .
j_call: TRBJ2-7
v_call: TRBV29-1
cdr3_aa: CSVEDPGEQYF

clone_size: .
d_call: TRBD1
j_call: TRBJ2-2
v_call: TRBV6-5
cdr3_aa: CASMKGQGAAGELFF

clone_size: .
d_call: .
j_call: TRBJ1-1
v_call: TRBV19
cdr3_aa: CASSSNNRGAVINEAFF

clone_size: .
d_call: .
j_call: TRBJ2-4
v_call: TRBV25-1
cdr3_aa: CASSESGESIQYF

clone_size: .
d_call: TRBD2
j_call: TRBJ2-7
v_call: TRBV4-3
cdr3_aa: CASSFRLAGGRDEQYF

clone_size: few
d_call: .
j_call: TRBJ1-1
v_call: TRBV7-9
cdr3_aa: CASSWGRLRGGVMNTEAFF

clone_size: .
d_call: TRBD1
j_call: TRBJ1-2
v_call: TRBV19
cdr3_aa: CASSGDRSYGYTF

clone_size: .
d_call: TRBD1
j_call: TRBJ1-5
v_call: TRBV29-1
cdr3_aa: CSVAGQGGTQPQHF

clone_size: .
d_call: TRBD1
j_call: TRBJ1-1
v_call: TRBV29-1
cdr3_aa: CSVWTGGPPEAFF

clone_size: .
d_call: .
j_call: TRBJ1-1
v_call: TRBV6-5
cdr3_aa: CASSYSGGTEAFF

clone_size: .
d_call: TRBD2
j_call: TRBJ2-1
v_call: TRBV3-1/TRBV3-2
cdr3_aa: CASSLAGAGNEQFF

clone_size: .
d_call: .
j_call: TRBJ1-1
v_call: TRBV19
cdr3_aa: CASSIFPNPNTEAFF

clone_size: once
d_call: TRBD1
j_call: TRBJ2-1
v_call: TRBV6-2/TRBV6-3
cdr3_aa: CASSPRTGNEQFF

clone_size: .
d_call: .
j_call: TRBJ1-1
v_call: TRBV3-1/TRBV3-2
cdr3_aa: CASSQSGGRDTEAFF

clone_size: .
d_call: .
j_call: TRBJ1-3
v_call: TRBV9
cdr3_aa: CASSGQRAGNTIYF

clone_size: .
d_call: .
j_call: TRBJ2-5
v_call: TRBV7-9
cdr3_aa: CASSPGSETQYF

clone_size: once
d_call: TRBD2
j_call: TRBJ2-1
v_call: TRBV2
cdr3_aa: CASSDLGSGRTQFF

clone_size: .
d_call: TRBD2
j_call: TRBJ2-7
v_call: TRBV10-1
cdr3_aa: CASSTVGTSGSYEQYF

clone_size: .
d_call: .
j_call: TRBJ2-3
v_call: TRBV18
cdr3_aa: CATSTGIGDTQYF

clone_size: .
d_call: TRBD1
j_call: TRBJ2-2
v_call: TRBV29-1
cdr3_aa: CSVVRTGVTGELFF

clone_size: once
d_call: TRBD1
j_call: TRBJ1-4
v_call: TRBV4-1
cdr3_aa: CASSQGQGNEKLFF

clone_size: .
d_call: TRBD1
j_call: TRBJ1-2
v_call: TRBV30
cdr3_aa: CAWSLNWDRVYGYTF

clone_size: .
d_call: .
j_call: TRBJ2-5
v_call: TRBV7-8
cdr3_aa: CASSLEPHLETQYF

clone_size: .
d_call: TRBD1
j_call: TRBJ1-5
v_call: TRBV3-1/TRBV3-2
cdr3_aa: CASSQVLEGARQPQHF

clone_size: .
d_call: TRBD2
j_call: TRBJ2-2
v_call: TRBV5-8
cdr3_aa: CASSPRGGPMGAGELFF

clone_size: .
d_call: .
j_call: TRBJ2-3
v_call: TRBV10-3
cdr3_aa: CASLPGYTDTQYF

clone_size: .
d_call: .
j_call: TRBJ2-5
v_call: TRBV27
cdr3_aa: CASSFIIGGGTQYF

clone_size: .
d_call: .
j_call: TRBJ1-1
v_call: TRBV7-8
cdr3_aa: CASSRLNTEAFF

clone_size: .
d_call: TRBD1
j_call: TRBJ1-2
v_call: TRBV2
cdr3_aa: CASRGTASYGYTF

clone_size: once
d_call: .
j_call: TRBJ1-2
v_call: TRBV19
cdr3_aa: CASSQGGDYGYTF

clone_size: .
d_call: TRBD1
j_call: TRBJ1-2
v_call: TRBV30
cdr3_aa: CAWARDRTNYGYTF

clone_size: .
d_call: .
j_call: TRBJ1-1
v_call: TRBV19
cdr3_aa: CASSLPGWSAEAFF

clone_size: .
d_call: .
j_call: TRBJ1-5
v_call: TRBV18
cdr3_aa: CASSPQGWSNQPQHF

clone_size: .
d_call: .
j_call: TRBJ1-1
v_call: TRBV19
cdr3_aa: CASSKDSLMNTEAFF

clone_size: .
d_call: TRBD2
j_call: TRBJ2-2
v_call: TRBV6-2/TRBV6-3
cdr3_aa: CASSWGTSFSAGELFF

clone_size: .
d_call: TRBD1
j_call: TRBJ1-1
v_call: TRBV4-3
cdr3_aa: CASSQGQGRVTEAFF

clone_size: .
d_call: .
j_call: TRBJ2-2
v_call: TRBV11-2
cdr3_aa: CASSLAVNTGELFF

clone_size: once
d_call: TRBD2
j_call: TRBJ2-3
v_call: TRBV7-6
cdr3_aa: CASSKTSGNLRRDTQYF

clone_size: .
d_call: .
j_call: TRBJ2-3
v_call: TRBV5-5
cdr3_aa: CASSFDSSWADTQYF

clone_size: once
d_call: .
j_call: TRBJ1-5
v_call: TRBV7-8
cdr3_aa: CASSVRWEINQPQHF

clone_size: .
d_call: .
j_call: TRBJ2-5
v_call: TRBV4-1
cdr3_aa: CASSQVGGVETQYF

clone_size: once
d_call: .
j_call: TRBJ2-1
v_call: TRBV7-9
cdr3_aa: CASSFRNEQFF

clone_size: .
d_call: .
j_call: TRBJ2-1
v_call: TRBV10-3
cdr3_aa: CAISLQRRDNEQFF

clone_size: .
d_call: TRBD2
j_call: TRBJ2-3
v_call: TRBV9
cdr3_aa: CASRPTSGSTDTQYF

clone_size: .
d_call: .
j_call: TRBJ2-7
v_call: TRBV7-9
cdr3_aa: CASSPRRGGGEQYF

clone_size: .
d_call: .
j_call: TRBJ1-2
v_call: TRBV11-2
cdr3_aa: CASSLDPGLGTF

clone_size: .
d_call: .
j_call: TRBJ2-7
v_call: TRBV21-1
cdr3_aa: CASSKEGQRDVSYEQYF

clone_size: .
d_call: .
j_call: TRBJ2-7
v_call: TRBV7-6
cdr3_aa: CASSFGAWDEQYF

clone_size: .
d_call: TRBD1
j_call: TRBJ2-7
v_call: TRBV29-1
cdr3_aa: CSGGQGDSYEQYF

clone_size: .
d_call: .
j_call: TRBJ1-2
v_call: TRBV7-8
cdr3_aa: CASSPVKYGYTF

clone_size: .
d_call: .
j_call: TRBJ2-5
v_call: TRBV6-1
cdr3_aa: CASSEAYRHQETQYF

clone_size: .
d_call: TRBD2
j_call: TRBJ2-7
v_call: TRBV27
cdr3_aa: CASSRPGTSPYEQYF

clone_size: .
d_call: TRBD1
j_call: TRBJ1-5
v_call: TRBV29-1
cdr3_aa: CSVGTGLGNQPQHF

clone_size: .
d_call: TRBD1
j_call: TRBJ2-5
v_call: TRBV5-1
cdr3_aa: CASSYGQGNRETQYF

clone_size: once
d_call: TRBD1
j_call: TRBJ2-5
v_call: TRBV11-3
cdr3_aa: CASSLGQGRRQETQYF